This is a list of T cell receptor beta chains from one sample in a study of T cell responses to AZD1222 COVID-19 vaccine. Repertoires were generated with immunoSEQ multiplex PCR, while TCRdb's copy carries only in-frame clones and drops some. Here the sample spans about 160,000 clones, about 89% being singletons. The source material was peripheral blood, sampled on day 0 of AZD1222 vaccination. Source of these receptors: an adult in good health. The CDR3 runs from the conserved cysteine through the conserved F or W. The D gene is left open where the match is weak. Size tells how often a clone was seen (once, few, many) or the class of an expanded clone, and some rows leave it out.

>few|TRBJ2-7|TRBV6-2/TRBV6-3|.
TGTGCCAGCAGTTACTCGAGCCTTCGCTGGGACTTC
CASSYSSLRWDF
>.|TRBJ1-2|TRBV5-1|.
TGCGCCAGCAGGGGGGGCCCCTCAAACTATGGCTACACCTTC
CASRGGPSNYGYTF
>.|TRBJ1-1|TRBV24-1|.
TGTGCCACCAGTGACGCCCGGGCGAGGAACACTGAAGCTTTCTTT
CATSDARARNTEAFF
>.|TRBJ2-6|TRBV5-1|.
TGCGCCAGCAGCTCGCGGGGCCTCCGAGCGGCCTCTGGGGCCAACGTCCTGACTTTC
CASSSRGLRAASGANVLTF
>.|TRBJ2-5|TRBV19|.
TGTGCCAGTAGTTCCCCGGACATTTATCTTCAGGAGACCCAGTACTTC
CASSSPDIYLQETQYF
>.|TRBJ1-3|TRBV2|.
TGTGCCAGCAGTGTTAACACCATATATTTT
CASSVNTIYF
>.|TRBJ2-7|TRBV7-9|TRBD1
TGTGCCAGCAACGGCCGGGACAGGGAATCCGAGCAGTACTTC
CASNGRDRESEQYF
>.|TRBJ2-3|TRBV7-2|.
TGTGCCAGCAGCTCCATTAGTAGCTATACGCAGTATTTT
CASSSISSYTQYF
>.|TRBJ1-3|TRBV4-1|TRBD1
TGCGCCAGCAGCCAAGACGGGACAGGGGGCGCGGTAGACACCATATATTTT
CASSQDGTGGAVDTIYF
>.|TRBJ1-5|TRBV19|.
TGTGCCAGTGGCGGCAGGATTGATCAGCCCCAGCATTTT
CASGGRIDQPQHF
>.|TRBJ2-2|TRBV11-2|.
TGTGCCAGCAGCTTTGCATTCGCTAACACCGGGGAGCTGTTTTTT
CASSFAFANTGELFF
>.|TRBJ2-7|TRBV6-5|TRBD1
TGTGCCAGCGCCTTGGCGACGGGACAGGGCTACGAGCAGTACTTC
CASALATGQGYEQYF
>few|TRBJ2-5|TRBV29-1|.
TGCAGCGTTGAACAGACTGACCAAGAGACCCAGTACTTC
CSVEQTDQETQYF
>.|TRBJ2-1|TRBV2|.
TGTGCCAGCAGTGTATCCAGGGCGGTTTACAATGAGCAGTTCTTC
CASSVSRAVYNEQFF
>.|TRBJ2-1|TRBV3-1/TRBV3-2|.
TGTGCCAGCAGCCAAGGAGGGGACCCCATAAGCTCCTACAATGAGCAGTTCTTC
CASSQGGDPISSYNEQFF
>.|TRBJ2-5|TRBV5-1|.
TGCGCCAGCAGCTTGAGGGGGGACGGTCAAGAGACCCAGTACTTC
CASSLRGDGQETQYF
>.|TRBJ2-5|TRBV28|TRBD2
TGTGCCAGCAGTTTATTGCGGGGGGAACAAGAGACCCAGTACTTC
CASSLLRGEQETQYF
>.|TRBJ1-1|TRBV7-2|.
TGTGCCAGCAGCTTGAGCAGGGATACTGAAGCTTTCTTT
CASSLSRDTEAFF
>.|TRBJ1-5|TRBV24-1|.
TGTGCCACCAGTGAATTTGATCAGCCCCAGCATTTT
CATSEFDQPQHF
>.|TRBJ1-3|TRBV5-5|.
TGTGCCAGCAGCTTATGGGTCTCTGGAAACACCATATATTTT
CASSLWVSGNTIYF
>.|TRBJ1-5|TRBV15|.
TGTGCCACCAGCAGCCACAGGGACCAGCCCCAGCATTTT
CATSSHRDQPQHF
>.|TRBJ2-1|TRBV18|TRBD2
TGTGCCAGCGTGAGAGCGGGGGCGGGTAATGAGCAGTTCTTC
CASVRAGAGNEQFF
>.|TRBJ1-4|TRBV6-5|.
TGTGCCAGCAGCTGGGACGGTAATGAAAAACTGTTTTTT
CASSWDGNEKLFF
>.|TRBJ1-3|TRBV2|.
TGTGCCAGCGGCGGAAACACCATATATTTT
CASGGNTIYF
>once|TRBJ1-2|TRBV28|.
TGTGCCAGCACCCCACAGGGTCATGGCTACACCTTC
CASTPQGHGYTF
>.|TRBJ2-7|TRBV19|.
TGTGCCAGGGGGACGGCGGGTTACGAGCAGTACTTC
CARGTAGYEQYF
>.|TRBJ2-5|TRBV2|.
TGTGCCAGCAGTGATGAGGAGACCCAGTACTTC
CASSDEETQYF
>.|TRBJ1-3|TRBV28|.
TGTGCCAGCAGTCCCGGGACACCTAGAAACACCATATATTTT
CASSPGTPRNTIYF
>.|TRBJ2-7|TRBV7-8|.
TGTGCCAGCAGCTTAGGAGGGGACTCTTCCTACGAGCAGTACTTC
CASSLGGDSSYEQYF
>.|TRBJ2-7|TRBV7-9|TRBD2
TGTGCCAGCAGCGGGACTAGCCCTACCTACGAGCAGTACTTC
CASSGTSPTYEQYF
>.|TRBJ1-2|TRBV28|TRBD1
TGTGCCAGCAGTCTGGACAGGGTCGGCCGCGGCTACACCTTC
CASSLDRVGRGYTF
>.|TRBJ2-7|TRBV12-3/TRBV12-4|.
TGTGCCAGCAGTTACCGGCGGGCGAGGGAGCAGTACTTC
CASSYRRAREQYF
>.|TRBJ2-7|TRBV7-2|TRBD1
TGTGCCAGCAGCCGGACAGGAGGCTACGAGCAGTACTTC
CASSRTGGYEQYF
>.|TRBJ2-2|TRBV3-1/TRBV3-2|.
TGTGCCAGCAGCCAAGAGAGGAGTAGCGCGAACACCGGGGAGCTGTTTTTT
CASSQERSSANTGELFF
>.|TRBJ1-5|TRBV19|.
TGTGCCAGTAGTATTAGGGTCAATCAGCCCCAGCATTTT
CASSIRVNQPQHF
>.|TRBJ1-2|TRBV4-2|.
TGTGCCAGCAGCCAAGTGGGTAGATCAGGACTCGGTGGCTACACCTTC
CASSQVGRSGLGGYTF
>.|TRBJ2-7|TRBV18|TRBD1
TGTGCCAGCTCAACATACAGGGGACCTACATCCTACGAGCAGTACTTC
CASSTYRGPTSYEQYF
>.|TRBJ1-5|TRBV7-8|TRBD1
TGTGCCAGCAGCATCTCCGGGACAGCAACTTATCAGCCCCAGCATTTT
CASSISGTATYQPQHF
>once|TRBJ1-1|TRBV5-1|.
TGCGCCAGCAGCTTCAGGGACCCACCAGTTGCTTTCTTT
CASSFRDPPVAFF
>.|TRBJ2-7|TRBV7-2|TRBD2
TGTGCCAGCAGCTTACCCCAAGGACTAGTCGAGCAGTACTTC
CASSLPQGLVEQYF
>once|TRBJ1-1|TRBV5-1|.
TGCGCCAGCGGATACAGCATGAACACTGAAGCTTTCTTT
CASGYSMNTEAFF
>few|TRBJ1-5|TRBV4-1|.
TGCGCCAGCAGCCAAGACGGAGCCCAGCCCCAGCATTTT
CASSQDGAQPQHF